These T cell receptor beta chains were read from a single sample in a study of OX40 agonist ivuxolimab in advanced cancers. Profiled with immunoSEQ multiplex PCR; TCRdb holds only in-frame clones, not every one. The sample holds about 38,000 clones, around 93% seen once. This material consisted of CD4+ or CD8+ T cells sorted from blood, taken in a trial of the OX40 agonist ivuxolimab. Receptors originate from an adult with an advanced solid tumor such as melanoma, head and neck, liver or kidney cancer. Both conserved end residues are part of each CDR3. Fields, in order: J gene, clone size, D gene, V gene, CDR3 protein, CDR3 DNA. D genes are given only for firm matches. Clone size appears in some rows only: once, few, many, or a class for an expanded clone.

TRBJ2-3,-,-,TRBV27,CASSPLGDTQYF,TGTGCCAGCAGTCCGCTCGGGGATACGCAGTATTTT
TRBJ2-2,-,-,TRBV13,CASSSSGLTGELFF,TGTGCCAGCAGCTCGTCAGGCCTCACCGGGGAGCTGTTTTTT
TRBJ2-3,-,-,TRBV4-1,CASSQEEDTQYF,TGCGCCAGCAGCCAAGAGGAGGATACGCAGTATTTT
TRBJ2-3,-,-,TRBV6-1,CASSEIVPETDTQYF,TGTGCCAGCAGTGAAATAGTCCCAGAAACAGATACGCAGTATTTT
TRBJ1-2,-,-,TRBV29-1,CSVERRDPNYGYTF,TGCAGCGTTGAAAGGAGGGACCCTAACTATGGCTACACCTTC
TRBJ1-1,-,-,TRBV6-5,CASSYGGTEAFF,TGTGCCAGCAGTTACGGAGGGACTGAAGCTTTCTTT
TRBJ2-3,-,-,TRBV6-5,CASSPTDTDTQYF,TGTGCCAGCAGTCCCACCGATACAGATACGCAGTATTTT
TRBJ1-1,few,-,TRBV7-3,CASSLSLNTEAFF,TGTGCCAGCAGCCTCTCCTTGAACACTGAAGCTTTCTTT
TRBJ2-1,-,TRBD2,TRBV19,CASTRTSGSNEQFF,TGTGCCAGTACCCGCACTAGCGGGAGTAATGAGCAGTTCTTC
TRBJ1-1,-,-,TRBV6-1,CASIGGRGMNTEAFF,TGTGCCAGCATAGGAGGGAGGGGGATGAACACTGAAGCTTTCTTT